These 30 T cell receptor beta chains share one sample of origin, sequenced in a study of T cell clonotyping in hematopoietic cell transplantation. The method was immunoSEQ multiplex PCR; TCRdb's version includes in-frame clones alone and lacks a portion of them. The repertoire has about 7,700 clones, 90% to 95% of them found once; the top ten carry under 1.5%. Sample: peripheral blood mononuclear cells, taken 30 days after allogeneic stem cell transplant. The receptors were sampled from a male patient aged 55 to 70 who had an allogeneic stem cell transplant from an unrelated donor, so T cells may come from the graft donor. Some clones in this sample may be carry-over from other donors' samples.

V and J are TRBV9 and TRBJ2-1; 14 positions agree with TRBD2. Unmatched junction bases numbered 5, after V lost 3 bases and J lost 12 bases. Germline V CDR1 and CDR2: SGDLS, YYNGEE. This CDR3 is built from 14 residues. This chain's CDR3 is CASSGSGTSGGQFF. In DNA form, the CDR3 reads TGTGCCAGCAGCGGCTCCGGGACTAGCGGGGGGCAGTTCTTC.

This chain uses TRBV19 with TRBJ1-1; D unclear. The V gene lost 8 bases and the J gene lost 8 bases, with 15 bases spanning the gap. The CDR3 spans 12 residues. In germline, CDR1 is LNHDA, CDR2 SQIVND (reference sequence). Here the CDR3 reads CASLQPPNEAFF. Here the CDR3 DNA reads TGTGCCAGTCTCCAACCCCCCAACGAAGCTTTCTTT.

The chain's CDR3 is CASSVPGAPTSYEQYF. The CDR3 bases are TGTGCCAGCAGCGTCCCCGGGGCGCCCACCTCCTACGAGCAGTACTTC. The chain combines TRBV7-8 with TRBJ2-7; perhaps D is TRBD1 or TRBD2 (5 bases each). CDR3 length equals 16 residues. CDR1 and CDR2 (germline): SGHVS, FQNEAQ. The V gene lost 5 bases and the J gene lost 0 bases, with 17 bases spanning the gap. Complete variable domain (other parts from reference TRBV7-8 and TRBJ2-7): GAGVSQSPRYKVAKRGQDVALRCDPISGHVSLFWYQQALGQGPEFLTYFQNEAQLDKSGLPSDRFFAERPEGSVSTLKIQRTQQEDSAVYLCASSVPGAPTSYEQYFGPGTRLTVT.

CDR3 loop: CASSPRARNQPQHF. The DNA of the CDR3 is TGTGCCAGTAGTCCCCGGGCCCGGAATCAGCCCCAGCATTTT. The V call is TRBV19, the J call TRBJ1-5; D is uncertain. V was shortened by 5 bases and J by 4 bases, with 12 bases between the two germline ends. CDR1 and CDR2 from the germline V gene are LNHDA and SQIVND (reference sequence). CDR3 size: 14 residues. The variable domain in full, with the rest retrieved from reference TRBV19 and TRBJ1-5, is DGGITQSPKYLFRKEGQNVTLSCEQNLNHDAMYWYRQDPGQGLRLIYYSQIVNDFQKGDIAEGYSVSREKKESFPLTVTSAQKNPTAFYLCASSPRARNQPQHFGDGTRLSIL.

The V gene is TRBV5-8, the J gene TRBJ2-3; D possibly corresponds to TRBD1 (6 bases). From germline, CDR1 is SGHTS and CDR2 YDEGEE. Between the trimmed V and J ends, which lost 2 bases and 4 bases, there was a span of 8 bases. The CDR3 length is 13 residues. The CDR3 DNA sequence: TGTGCCAGCAGCTTCCACAGGGCAGATACGCAGTATTTT. Translation: CASSFHRADTQYF. Together with reference TRBV5-8 and TRBJ2-3, the CDR3 gives the full variable domain: EAGVTQSPTHLIKTRGQQATLRCSPISGHTSVYWYQQALGLGLQFLLWYDEGEERNRGNFPPRFSGRQFPNYSSELNVNALELEDSALYLCASSFHRADTQYFGPGTRLTVL.

CDR3 amino acids: CASTDGSGREKLFF. In nucleotides, the CDR3 is TGTGCCAGCACTGATGGGTCGGGGCGTGAAAAACTGTTTTTT. The V call is TRBV28, the J call TRBJ1-4; a weak D match, TRBD1 (5 bases). The CDR3 runs to 14 residues. CDR1 and CDR2 from the germline V gene are MDHEN and SYDVKM. V was pared by 7 bases and J by 7 bases, with 16 bases between.

V is TRBV29-1 and J is TRBJ2-1; TRBD2 aligns across 11 bases. The CDR3 runs 17 residues. Trimming took 3 bases from V and 4 from J; bases not matched to a gene: 11. Germline V gene data show CDR1 as SQVTM and CDR2 as ANQGSEA. The CDR3 nucleotides read TGCAGCGTTGATGGAACCATGACTAGCGGGATTTACAATGAGCAGTTCTTC. Translation: CSVDGTMTSGIYNEQFF.

The chain uses TRBV29-1 and TRBJ2-1; D uncertain. The CDR3 sequence is 14 residues long. CDR1 SQVTM and CDR2 ANQGSEA come from the germline V gene. The V end was cut by 5 bases, the J end by 3 bases, with 14 bases between. The CDR3 sequence: CSVHHSWGYNEQFF. The CDR3 DNA reads as TGCAGCGTTCACCACAGTTGGGGCTACAATGAGCAGTTCTTC.

The chain uses TRBV19 and TRBJ1-4, with a weak D call TRBD1 (6 bases). The CDR3 totals 18 residues. Germline assignment: CDR1 LNHDA and CDR2 SQIVND (reference sequence). V lost 6 bases and J 2 bases, leaving 22 bases between the germline ends. CDR3 in DNA: TGTGCCAGTAGCAACTGGGGCCAGGGGCTATGGACTAATGAAAAACTGTTTTTT. Its translation: CASSNWGQGLWTNEKLFF.

The V call is TRBV28, the J call TRBJ2-1; TRBD2 might be the D (6 bases). Between the trimmed V and J ends, which lost 5 bases and 3 bases, there was a span of 8 bases. Germline V gene data show CDR1 as MDHEN and CDR2 as SYDVKM. This CDR3 region has 13 residues. As DNA, the CDR3 is TGTGCCAGCAGTAGACTAGTCTACAATGAGCAGTTCTTC. Translation gives CASSRLVYNEQFF.

The genes are TRBV4-1 and TRBJ2-7; D is perhaps TRBD1 or TRBD2 (5 bases each). The CDR3 length is 14 residues. Looked up from germline, CDR1 is MGHRA and CDR2 is YSYEKL. With 1 base removed from V and 0 bases from J, the gap between germline ends came to 7 bases. In nucleotides, the CDR3 is TGCGCCAGCAGCCAAGGGGGGAGCTCCTACGAGCAGTACTTC. It encodes CASSQGGSSYEQYF.

The chain carries TRBV11-2 and TRBJ2-7; D is possibly TRBD1 (5 bases). The germline V gene encodes CDR1 SGHAT and CDR2 FQNNGV. V was shortened by 5 bases and J by 1 base, with 12 bases between the two germline ends. The CDR3 spans 14 residues. The CDR3 loop is CASSRYRFSYEQYF. CDR3 DNA: TGTGCCAGCAGCCGTTACAGGTTTTCCTACGAGCAGTACTTC.

The CDR3 sequence: CASRGQGETEAFF. The CDR3 DNA is TGTGCCAGTAGGGGACAGGGGGAAACTGAAGCTTTCTTT. This chain links TRBV19 with TRBJ1-1, with TRBD1 matching 11 bases. The CDR3 totals 13 residues. V shed 6 bases, J shed 5 bases, and the junction held 2 bases outside the gene matches. CDR1 is LNHDA and CDR2 is SQIVND in the germline V gene (reference sequence).

The chain carries TRBV15 and TRBJ1-1, with D maybe TRBD1 (6 bases). V lost 7 bases and J 9 bases, leaving 21 bases between the germline ends. The CDR3 runs to 14 residues. Per germline, CDR1 LNHNV and CDR2 YYDKDF (reference sequence). The CDR3 DNA reads as TGTGCCACCATTCCGGGGGGGCGATCTCCTCAAGCTTTCTTT. Its protein is CATIPGGRSPQAFF. Looking up the rest from reference TRBV15 and TRBJ1-1 gives the full variable domain: DAMVIQNPRYQVTQFGKPVTLSCSQTLNHNVMYWYQQKSSQAPKLLFHYYDKDFNNEADTPDNFQSRRPNTSFCFLDIRSPGLGDTAMYLCATIPGGRSPQAFFGQGTRLTVV.

This chain connects TRBV2 to TRBJ2-3; 8 positions agree with TRBD2. Germline V gene data show CDR1 as SNHLY and CDR2 as FYNNEI. This CDR3 has 15 amino acids. After removal of 5 bases from V and 4 bases from J, the junction contained 8 bases not matched to a gene. CDR3 amino acids: CASSRAGGWADTQYF. The DNA for the CDR3 is TGTGCCAGCAGTCGGGCGGGAGGTTGGGCAGATACGCAGTATTTT. Full variable domain (rest looked up from reference TRBV2 and TRBJ2-3): EPEVTQTPSHQVTQMGQEVILRCVPISNHLYFYWYRQILGQKVEFLVSFYNNEISEKSEIFDDQFSVERPDGSNFTLKIRSTKLEDSAMYFCASSRAGGWADTQYFGPGTRLTVL.

The J gene is TRBJ1-2, the V gene TRBV20-1; D remains ambiguous. V lost 6 bases and J 7 bases, leaving 12 bases between the germline ends. CDR3 length: 11 amino acids. CDR1 and CDR2 (germline): DFQATT, SNEGSKA (reference sequence). The CDR3 region has the DNA TGCAGTGCCCGGCAACCCGGTGGCTACACCTTC. Its protein product is CSARQPGGYTF.

The chain has TRBV28 and TRBJ1-1; 11 nucleotides line up with TRBD1. Germline V gene sequence: CDR1 MDHEN, CDR2 SYDVKM. V shed 5 bases, J shed 6 bases, and the junction held 5 bases outside the gene matches. There are 14 residues in the CDR3. The CDR3: CASSPWGQGAEAFF. The CDR3, as DNA: TGTGCCAGCAGTCCTTGGGGACAGGGGGCTGAAGCTTTCTTT.

The chain uses TRBV10-2 and TRBJ1-2; D not resolved. The CDR3 is 12 amino acids. The ends were cut back, 0 bases at V and 4 bases at J, with 3 bases in the middle. CDR1 and CDR2 (germline): WSHSY, SAAADI. CDR3 sequence (DNA): TGCGCCAGCAGTGAGTCGGTCTATGGCTACACCTTC. It yields the protein CASSESVYGYTF.

V is TRBV27 and J is TRBJ2-1; a weak D match, TRBD2 (6 bases). This CDR3 is built from 15 residues. Germline-derived CDR1 and CDR2 are MNHEY and SMNVEV (reference sequence). Between the trimmed V and J ends, which lost 6 bases and 1 base, there was a span of 13 bases. CDR3 sequence (DNA): TGTGCCAGCAGAAACCGGGACTCTTCCTACAATGAGCAGTTCTTC. Amino acid sequence: CASRNRDSSYNEQFF.

This clone was seen once. The chain recombines TRBV30 with TRBJ1-4; tentative D call: TRBD1 (5 bases). The germline V gene encodes CDR1 GTSNPN and CDR2 SVGIG (reference sequence). The CDR3 is made up of 14 amino acids. Trimming took off 2 bases at V and 3 bases at J, with 10 bases between the two ends. The CDR3 sequence: CAWSPRDPNEKLFF. The CDR3 DNA reads as TGTGCCTGGAGTCCCCGGGACCCTAATGAAAAACTGTTTTTT.

The rearrangement links TRBV27 to TRBJ2-7; 7 bases match TRBD1. J was trimmed by 6 bases and V by 3 bases; bases with no gene match: 5. CDR1 MNHEY and CDR2 SMNVEV come from the germline V gene (reference sequence). The CDR3 is 13 residues long. Written as DNA, the CDR3 is TGTGCCAGCAGTTTTTCAGGGGGTGGCGAGCAGTACTTC. Its protein is CASSFSGGGEQYF.

The chain carries TRBV6-1 and TRBJ2-7; perhaps TRBD1 as D (5 bases). The CDR3 length is 12 residues. The V gene's germline CDR1 is MNHNS and CDR2 SASEGT. V gave up 3 bases and J gave up 7 bases, with 10 bases separating them. As DNA, the CDR3 is TGTGCCAGCAGTGACAGGGTGTGGGAGCAGTACTTC. As protein: CASSDRVWEQYF.

V usage is TRBV6-1 and J usage is TRBJ2-7; D uncertain. The CDR3 consists of 13 residues. Germline V gene lookup returns CDR1 MNHNS and CDR2 SASEGT. V was pared by 1 base and J by 3 bases, with 7 bases between. CDR3 nucleotides: TGTGCCAGCAGTGAAGTAGGGTACTACGAGCAGTACTTC. Translated, it gives CASSEVGYYEQYF.

The chain has TRBV6-1 and TRBJ1-2; D unclear. This CDR3 spans 14 amino acids. The germline V and J ends were trimmed by 1 base and 8 bases, with 14 bases remaining between them. Germline V gene sequence: CDR1 MNHNS, CDR2 SASEGT. The CDR3 is CASSEGIGSGGYTF. The CDR3, as DNA: TGTGCCAGCAGTGAAGGAATAGGGTCGGGGGGCTACACCTTC.

The chain couples TRBV5-1 to TRBJ1-1, with TRBD1 matching over 7 bases. The ends lost 4 bases at V and 1 base at J; junction bases unmatched: 4. Germline CDR1 is SGHRS and CDR2 is YFSETQ. This CDR3 region has 14 residues. The CDR3 DNA reads as TGCGCCAGCAGCGTAGGGACAGCGAACACTGAAGCTTTCTTT. Translating it yields CASSVGTANTEAFF.

This sequence joins TRBV6-1 and TRBJ2-7; TRBD1 might be the D (6 bases). Per the germline V gene, CDR1 is MNHNS and CDR2 is SASEGT. V lost 9 bases and J 4 bases, leaving 13 bases between the germline ends. The CDR3 length is 12 residues. CDR3 sequence: CASQQGPYEQYF. The CDR3 DNA is TGTGCCAGTCAACAGGGCCCATACGAGCAGTACTTC.

The chain couples TRBV7-9 to TRBJ1-5; TRBD1 matches at 8 bases. Germline assignment: CDR1 SEHNR and CDR2 FQNEAQ (reference sequence). The CDR3 extends over 15 amino acids. Trimming cost V 6 bases and J 5 bases; bases outside gene matches: 9. The CDR3 is CASSKTGAGDQPQHF. Written as DNA, the CDR3 is TGTGCCAGCAGTAAGACAGGGGCTGGGGATCAGCCCCAGCATTTT.

This chain links TRBV28 with TRBJ1-5; 9 nucleotides agree with TRBD1. The CDR3 spans 21 residues. Germline trimming cut 5 bases from V and 0 bases from J; bases unmatched to any gene: 20. Germline V gene data show CDR1 as MDHEN and CDR2 as SYDVKM. This chain's CDR3 is CASSLRFYPTGGDYSNQPQHF. The CDR3 bases are TGTGCCAGCAGTCTCAGATTTTACCCGACAGGGGGAGACTATAGCAATCAGCCCCAGCATTTT.

This clone has a handful of counts. The V call is TRBV6-5, the J call TRBJ2-2; 8 bases map to TRBD1. Germline CDR1 and CDR2: MNHEY and SVGAGI. The V segment lost 6 bases and the J segment 6 bases; nucleotides outside the gene matches: 9. The CDR3 totals 15 residues. The CDR3 sequence is CASRSGQGSSGELFF. CDR3 bases: TGTGCCAGCAGATCTGGACAGGGTTCGTCCGGGGAGCTGTTTTTT.

Here the CDR3 reads CASSQGDLRDRVNGYTF. CDR3 in DNA: TGTGCCAGCAGCCAGGGGGATCTCCGGGACAGGGTGAATGGCTACACCTTC. The rearrangement links TRBV4-2 to TRBJ1-2; 9 bases map to TRBD1. The junction had 14 bases not matched to a gene; V was cut back by 3 bases and J by 6 bases. Looked up from germline, CDR1 is LGHNA and CDR2 is YNFKEQ. The CDR3 length is 17 residues.